The 18 T cell receptor beta chains reported below all come from one sample, sequenced in a study of cytomegalovirus exposure and HLA in healthy donors. PCR used 60 Vbeta primers and 13 Jbeta primers. Measured with immunoSEQ multiplex PCR; TCRdb has only the in-frame clones, and not every one. The sample spans around 200,000 clones; the ten largest clones claim about 1%. The sample was PBMCs. The receptors originated from a woman in her twenties or thirties in good health and CMV-seropositive.

This rearrangement joins TRBV14 to TRBJ2-1; the match to TRBD2 covers 11 bases. CDR3 length: 19 residues. Trimming cost V 4 bases and J 0 bases; bases outside gene matches: 11. CDR1 and CDR2 (germline): SGHDN, FVKESK. The CDR3 sequence is CASSRSLAGVLDSYNEQFF. The CDR3 DNA follows: TGTGCCAGCAGCCGGTCACTAGCGGGAGTTTTGGACTCCTACAATGAGCAGTTCTTC.

The chain joins TRBV6-1 to TRBJ2-7, with TRBD1 identical over 9 bases. V dropped 6 bases and J dropped 3; count of bases not matched to a gene: 6. Germline CDR1 and CDR2: MNHNS and SASEGT. The CDR3 is made up of 14 amino acids. CDR3 region: CASSPGTGYYEQYF. CDR3 bases: TGTGCCAGCAGCCCCGGGACAGGGTACTACGAGCAGTACTTC.

The gene calls are TRBV30 and TRBJ2-3; 9 nucleotides agree with TRBD1. V shed 0 bases, J shed 2 bases, and the junction held 6 bases outside the gene matches. Per the germline V gene, CDR1 is GTSNPN and CDR2 is SVGIG (reference sequence). The length of the CDR3 is 16 residues. The CDR3 DNA sequence: TGTGCCTGGAGTGTGCGGGACAGGGAAATCACAGATACGCAGTATTTT. Translation: CAWSVRDREITDTQYF.

This chain joins TRBV19 and TRBJ1-4, with TRBD1 as a possible D gene (5 bases). Trimming shortened V by 4 bases and J by 10 bases, and 10 bases separated the two germline ends. This CDR3 is built from 12 residues. CDR1 and CDR2 (germline): LNHDA, SQIVND (reference sequence). The CDR3 coding sequence is TGTGCCAGTAGTAACCAGGGAGGAAAACTGTTTTTT. As protein: CASSNQGGKLFF.

CDR3 loop: CASQGIRSDYTEAFF. DNA of the CDR3: TGTGCCAGTCAGGGGATCAGGTCGGATTACACTGAAGCTTTCTTT. This rearrangement joins TRBV19 to TRBJ1-1; D perhaps matches TRBD1 (6 bases). Between the trimmed V and J ends, which lost 8 bases and 3 bases, there was a span of 19 bases. CDR3 length: 15 residues. Per germline, CDR1 LNHDA and CDR2 SQIVND (reference sequence). Using reference TRBV19 and TRBJ1-1 for the parts outside the CDR3, the full variable domain is DGGITQSPKYLFRKEGQNVTLSCEQNLNHDAMYWYRQDPGQGLRLIYYSQIVNDFQKGDIAEGYSVSREKKESFPLTVTSAQKNPTAFYLCASQGIRSDYTEAFFGQGTRLTVV.

The V call is TRBV11-3, the J call TRBJ1-1; D uncertain. The CDR3 is made up of 13 amino acids. Trimming removed 4 bases at V and 0 bases at J, with 6 bases between. Germline V gene lookup returns CDR1 SGHNT and CDR2 YENEEA. The CDR3 DNA is TGTGCCAGCAGCTCCACAATGAACACTGAAGCTTTCTTT. Its translation is CASSSTMNTEAFF.

This chain's CDR3 is CASSTNRGGTEAFF. The CDR3 DNA reads as TGTGCCAGTAGTACTAACAGGGGTGGCACTGAAGCTTTCTTT. This chain connects TRBV19 to TRBJ1-1; 7 nucleotides align to TRBD1. Trimming removed 4 bases from V and 4 bases from J; junction bases left unmatched: 6. The CDR3 covers 14 residues. Per germline, CDR1 LNHDA and CDR2 SQIVND (reference sequence).

The chain combines TRBV25-1 with TRBJ1-2; possible D gene TRBD1, 5 bases. Germline CDR1 and CDR2: MGHDK and SYGVNS. CDR3 size: 15 residues. The V gene lost 3 bases and the J gene lost 2 bases, with 13 bases spanning the gap. CDR3 in DNA: TGTGCCAGCAGTGATGTCGGGGGAGTGAACTATGGCTACACCTTC. Translating gives CASSDVGGVNYGYTF.

The chain employs TRBV5-1 and TRBJ2-7; 14 positions match TRBD2. Germline values: CDR1 SGHRS, CDR2 YFSETQ. This CDR3 is 15 amino acids long. Germline trimming cut 4 bases from V and 3 bases from J; bases unmatched to any gene: 3. The CDR3 spells CASSAGTSGSYEQYF. As DNA, the CDR3 is TGCGCCAGCAGCGCTGGGACTAGCGGGAGCTACGAGCAGTACTTC.

The J gene is TRBJ2-1, the V gene TRBV28, with D possibly being TRBD1 (5 bases). The germline CDR1 and CDR2 sequences are MDHEN and SYDVKM. This CDR3 contains 15 residues. The V gene lost 6 bases and the J gene lost 9 bases, with 21 bases spanning the gap. CDR3 residues: CASSYGRQGKSEQFF. The CDR3 DNA reads as TGTGCCAGCAGCTACGGCCGGCAGGGAAAAAGTGAGCAGTTCTTC.

Turning to this clone: Within the sample, other DNA sequences also encode this same CDR3. The CDR3 nucleotides read TGCGCCAGCAGCTTGGGGCTAGCGGGAGGGTACAATGAGCAGTTCTTC. Residues: CASSLGLAGGYNEQFF. This sequence joins TRBV5-1 and TRBJ2-1; 12 bases map to TRBD2. In germline, CDR1 is SGHRS, CDR2 YFSETQ. This CDR3 is 16 amino acids long. V was pared by 0 bases and J by 4 bases, with 2 bases of the junction left unmatched.

The chain is built from TRBV6-5 and TRBJ2-3, with D uncertain. Germline loops: CDR1 MNHEY, CDR2 SVGAGI. V shed 2 bases and J shed 4 bases, with 13 bases lying between them. The CDR3 is 15 residues long. The CDR3 DNA follows: TGTGCCAGCAGTTACACCAACCAGGCCCCAGATACGCAGTATTTT. Translation: CASSYTNQAPDTQYF.

The CDR3 DNA sequence: TGTGCCATCAGGGACAGAACCTACGAGCAGTACTTC. It yields the protein CAIRDRTYEQYF. The V gene is TRBV10-3, the J gene TRBJ2-5; possible D gene TRBD1, 6 bases. The DNA end lines up better with TRBJ2-7; the J call may be wrong. The CDR3 is 12 residues long. Germline assignment: CDR1 ENHRY and CDR2 SYGVKD.

The rearrangement joins TRBV7-8 to TRBJ1-2; a weak D match, TRBD1 (5 bases). This CDR3 is 14 amino acids long. The germline CDR1 and CDR2 sequences are SGHVS and FQNEAQ. The ends were cut back, 5 bases at V and 6 bases at J, with 16 bases in the middle. CDR3 bases: TGTGCCAGCAGCCCACTCGGGGGTAAGAATGGCTACACCTTC. Its protein product is CASSPLGGKNGYTF.

The chain couples TRBV6-1 to TRBJ1-6; D gene uncertain. The V gene's germline CDR1 is MNHNS and CDR2 SASEGT. V was cut by 3 bases and J by 0 bases, with 15 bases left in between. This CDR3 comprises 18 residues. CDR3 sequence (DNA): TGTGCCAGCAGTGAGCGGCACACGCTGGGCTCCTATAATTCACCCCTCCACTTT. Translation gives CASSERHTLGSYNSPLHF.

This chain connects TRBV6-1 to TRBJ1-1; D perhaps matches TRBD1 (6 bases). The CDR3 runs 12 residues. Deletions cut 6 bases from V and 6 bases from J, with 11 bases between. Germline lookup yields CDR1 MNHNS and CDR2 SASEGT. Here the CDR3 reads CASSRTAPEAFF. CDR3 bases: TGTGCCAGCAGCCGGACAGCCCCTGAAGCTTTCTTT.

On this clone: Other DNA sequences of this sample code for an identical CDR3. J is TRBJ1-2 and V is TRBV5-1; TRBD1 is a possible D gene (6 bases). Germline CDR1 reads SGHRS; CDR2 reads YFSETQ. Trimming took 4 bases from V and 5 from J, leaving 9 bases between them. The CDR3 contains 12 residues. The CDR3: CASSLTGYGYTF. The CDR3 bases are TGCGCCAGCAGCCTGACAGGATATGGCTACACCTTC.

The chain recombines TRBV12-1 with TRBJ1-6; the table's D gene call, TRBD1, was not cross checked with the DNA. TRBV12-1 is described as a pseudogene. The CDR3 has 11 amino acids. CDR3 loop: CASADSSPLHF. The DNA for the CDR3 is TGTGCCAGCGCCGACAGTTCACCCCTCCACTTT.